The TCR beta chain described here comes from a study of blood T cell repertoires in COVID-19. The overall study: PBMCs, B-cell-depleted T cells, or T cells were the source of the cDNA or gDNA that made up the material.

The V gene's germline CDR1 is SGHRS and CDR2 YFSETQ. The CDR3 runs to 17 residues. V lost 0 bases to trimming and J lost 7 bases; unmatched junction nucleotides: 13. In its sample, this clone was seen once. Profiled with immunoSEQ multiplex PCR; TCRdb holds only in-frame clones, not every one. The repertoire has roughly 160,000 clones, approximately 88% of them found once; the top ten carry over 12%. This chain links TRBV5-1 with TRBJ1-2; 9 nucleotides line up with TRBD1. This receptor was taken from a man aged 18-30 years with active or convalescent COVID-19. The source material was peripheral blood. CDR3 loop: CASSLGEQGALLRGYTF. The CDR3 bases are TGCGCCAGCAGCTTGGGGGAACAGGGGGCGCTTCTCCGTGGCTACACCTTC.